The 17 T cell receptor beta chains below come from one sample, sequenced in a study of blood T cell repertoires in COVID-19. Using immunoSEQ multiplex PCR, the repertoire was profiled, and TCRdb retains in-frame clones only, with some absent. In the table there are tens of thousands of clones, roughly 80% of which are singletons. Sequenced: peripheral blood. The receptors stem from a man aged 50 to 60 with acute or convalescent COVID-19.

This chain joins TRBV12-3 or TRBV12-4 and TRBJ2-5; D is unclear. V was pared by 4 bases and J by 2 bases, with 5 bases between. This CDR3 spans 12 amino acids. CDR3 sequence: CASSSQQETQYF. The CDR3 DNA sequence: TGTGCCAGCAGTTCCCAGCAAGAGACCCAGTACTTC.

The J gene is TRBJ2-1, the V gene TRBV11-3; weak D call: TRBD2 (6 bases). This CDR3 spans 12 amino acids. V lost 8 bases and J 8 bases, leaving 13 bases between the germline ends. Germline CDR1 and CDR2: SGHNT and YENEEA. CDR3 in DNA: TGTGCCAGCTCCCGGGGCGGGGATGAGCAGTTCTTC. Translation gives CASSRGGDEQFF.

This chain joins TRBV4-3 and TRBJ2-3; 11 nucleotides match TRBD2. Germline trimming cut 0 bases from V and 4 bases from J; bases unmatched to any gene: 6. CDR3 size: 17 residues. Germline CDR1 LGHNA, CDR2 YSLEER. As DNA, the CDR3 is TGCGCCAGCAGCCAAGATGGGACTAGCGGTCTCGCAGATACGCAGTATTTT. Translating gives CASSQDGTSGLADTQYF.

The chain is built from TRBV12-3 or TRBV12-4 and TRBJ2-7, with 7 bases fitting TRBD2. The CDR3 runs 12 residues. The V and J ends lost 5 bases and 6 bases, in that order; junction bases with no gene match: 4. The CDR3 loop is CASSPGLPEQYF. CDR3 nucleotide sequence: TGTGCCAGCAGTCCGGGACTACCCGAGCAGTACTTC.

This chain joins TRBV5-1 and TRBJ2-1; 9 bases line up with TRBD2. The CDR3 runs to 17 residues. From germline, CDR1 is SGHRS and CDR2 YFSETQ. The trim removed 0 bases at V and 0 bases at J, leaving 4 bases unmatched. The CDR3 region is CASSLEAGGSSYNEQFF. The CDR3 DNA reads TGCGCCAGCAGCTTGGAGGCGGGAGGGAGCTCCTACAATGAGCAGTTCTTC.

The genes are TRBV28 and TRBJ2-3, with TRBD2 matching over 10 bases. In germline, CDR1 is MDHEN, CDR2 SYDVKM. CDR3 length: 19 amino acids. J lost 0 bases, V lost 8 bases, and 17 bases had no gene match. The CDR3 reads CASSKPGLAPTRSTDTQYF. The CDR3, as DNA: TGTGCCAGCTCCAAACCGGGACTAGCGCCAACCAGGAGCACAGATACGCAGTATTTT.

V is TRBV30 and J is TRBJ1-2; no clear D gene. V lost 3 bases and J lost 3, with 35 bases in between. CDR1 and CDR2 (germline): GTSNPN, SVGIG (reference sequence). CDR3 size: 21 residues. The CDR3 nucleotides read TGTGCCTGGAGCGATACTAGCGGGAGGGTGGTTTGGGAAAGGGCCCACTATGGCTACACCTTC. This encodes CAWSDTSGRVVWERAHYGYTF.

This chain uses TRBV24-1 with TRBJ2-1; 11 bases are shared with TRBD2. This CDR3 has 15 amino acids. CDR1 and CDR2 (germline): KGHDR, SFDVKD. J lost 5 bases, V lost 6 bases, and 5 bases had no gene match. CDR3 coding DNA: TGTGCCACCAGTCTTAGCGGGAGGGGGGACAATGAGCAGTTCTTC. Its translation: CATSLSGRGDNEQFF.

The chain links TRBV5-8 to TRBJ2-3, with D possibly matching TRBD2 (6 bases). CDR1 is SGHTS, CDR2 YDEGEE, per germline. The CDR3 covers 16 residues. Trimming took off 0 bases at V and 0 bases at J, with 11 bases between the two ends. The CDR3 coding sequence is TGTGCCAGCAGCTTGGGCCAGGCGGGAAGCACAGATACGCAGTATTTT. Protein: CASSLGQAGSTDTQYF.

The CDR3 DNA is TGTGCCAGCAGCCCTGAAACCGAGGGCAGGGGCGGCTACACCTTC. Its translation is CASSPETEGRGGYTF. The chain is built from TRBV3-1 (or the pseudogene TRBV3-2) and TRBJ1-2, with TRBD1 as a possible D gene (6 bases). Germline CDR1 is LGHDT and CDR2 is YNNKEL (reference sequence). Trimming removed 4 bases from V and 8 bases from J, with 20 bases in between. This CDR3 is built from 15 residues.

The CDR3 sequence is CASSLGPVGQGRGYTF. The CDR3 DNA is TGTGCCAGCAGCTTAGGCCCTGTCGGACAGGGAAGGGGCTACACCTTC. The chain links TRBV11-2 to TRBJ1-2, with 8 bases fitting TRBD1. The CDR3 extends over 16 amino acids. The V and J ends lost 1 base and 8 bases, in that order; junction bases with no gene match: 12. CDR1 is SGHAT and CDR2 is FQNNGV in the germline V gene.

The chain employs TRBV5-8 and TRBJ2-5, with D possibly being TRBD2 (6 bases). This CDR3 contains 16 residues. The V and J ends lost 0 bases and 2 bases respectively, with 14 bases between them. Germline-derived CDR1 and CDR2 are SGHTS and YDEGEE. DNA for the CDR3: TGTGCCAGCAGCTTGGGTATGAGGGACTTTCAAGAGACCCAGTACTTC. Protein product: CASSLGMRDFQETQYF.

This chain joins TRBV4-1 and TRBJ2-5; TRBD1 matches 8 bases. The CDR3 covers 16 residues. Germline CDR1 reads MGHRA; CDR2 reads YSYEKL. V shed 1 base and J 1 base; nucleotides not matched to a gene: 5. The CDR3 spells CASSQVGRGPQETQYF. In DNA, the CDR3 is TGCGCCAGCAGCCAAGTAGGCAGGGGGCCCCAAGAGACCCAGTACTTC.

This rearrangement joins TRBV7-9 to TRBJ2-3; 10 bases align to TRBD1. This CDR3 is 15 amino acids long. V shed 3 bases, J shed 1 base, and the junction held 1 base outside the gene matches. Looked up from germline, CDR1 is SEHNR and CDR2 is FQNEAQ (reference sequence). CDR3 residues: CASSFGTGGTDTQYF. CDR3 bases: TGTGCCAGCAGCTTCGGGACAGGGGGCACAGATACGCAGTATTTT.

J is TRBJ2-5 and V is TRBV4-3; 11 bases are a match to TRBD2. Trimming cost V 4 bases and J 3 bases; bases outside gene matches: 4. The germline V gene encodes CDR1 LGHNA and CDR2 YSLEER. The CDR3 is made up of 15 amino acids. The CDR3 coding sequence is TGCGCCAGCAGCCGACAGGGACTAGCGGAAGAGACCCAGTACTTC. It translates to CASSRQGLAEETQYF.

This chain links TRBV5-1 with TRBJ1-5, with D possibly being TRBD1 (6 bases). The CDR3 totals 15 residues. V shed 4 bases and J shed 2 bases, with 13 bases lying between them. Germline CDR1 SGHRS, CDR2 YFSETQ. CDR3 sequence (DNA): TGCGCCAGCAGCCCGGACAGTTTTGGCAATCAGCCCCAGCATTTT. This encodes CASSPDSFGNQPQHF.

This chain connects TRBV5-1 to TRBJ2-7; TRBD1 aligns across 8 bases. The germline V gene has CDR1 SGHRS and CDR2 YFSETQ. This CDR3 has 16 residues. Trimming took 4 bases from V and 0 from J; bases not matched to a gene: 9. CDR3 nucleotide sequence: TGCGCCAGCAGCGAGACAGGGGAACCATCCTCCTACGAGCAGTACTTC. Its translation is CASSETGEPSSYEQYF.